This TCR beta chain was recovered during a study of cytomegalovirus exposure and HLA in healthy donors. Donors had nominal health at sampling but likely had unrecorded immune exposures. The PCR contained 60 Vbeta and 13 Jbeta primers. Measured with immunoSEQ multiplex PCR; TCRdb has only the in-frame clones, and not every one. The sample shows under 150,000 clones, around 80% of them seen only once. Germline-derived CDR1 and CDR2 are MNHEY and SVGAGI. This CDR3 is built from 14 residues. Losses at the gene ends were 6 bases for V and 8 bases for J; bases not matched to a gene: 9. This TCR was sampled from a woman aged 40 to 50 in good health and CMV-seronegative. The rearrangement links TRBV6-5 to TRBJ1-1; 10 nucleotides line up with TRBD1. Sequencing was performed on PBMCs. In nucleotides, the CDR3 is TGTGCCAGCAGATCCCCGGGACAGGGGTCCGAAGCTTTCTTT. Its protein is CASRSPGQGSEAFF.